Below are 21 T cell receptor beta chains sequenced from a single sample in a study of T cells in Graves' hyperthyroidism and ophthalmopathy. Researchers amplified the TCR beta CDR3 regions from RNA transcripts. First-round RT-PCR of the TCR CDR3 relied on the HTBI primer set. A single record per CDR3 protein comes from TCRdb applying MiXCR to the multiplex PCR reads. The data hold 300,000 to 350,000 distinct CDR3 sequences, with around 14% observed a single time. Sample: blood. The source is a woman younger than 45 with Graves' hyperthyroidism.

This clonotype showed up many times. The chain recombines TRBV20-1 with TRBJ2-7; the match to TRBD1 covers 9 bases. V lost 4 bases to trimming and J lost 2 bases; unmatched junction nucleotides: 6. The germline V gene has CDR1 DFQATT and CDR2 SNEGSKA (reference sequence). The CDR3 sequence is 14 residues long. The CDR3 is CSAKLRDRAYEQYF. The CDR3 nucleotides are TGCAGTGCTAAACTTCGGGACAGGGCCTACGAGCAGTACTTC.

Many counts were recorded for this clonotype. This chain joins TRBV28 and TRBJ1-2, with TRBD1 matching 7 bases. Looked up from germline, CDR1 is MDHEN and CDR2 is SYDVKM. After removal of 6 bases from V and 7 bases from J, the junction contained 2 bases not matched to a gene. CDR3 length equals 11 residues. The CDR3 DNA sequence: TGTGCCAGCAGCCGGGACAGTGGCTACACCTTC. Its translation: CASSRDSGYTF.

Ten or more counts support this clonotype. The chain uses TRBV28 and TRBJ1-5; D is unclear. The length of the CDR3 is 18 residues. Trimming shortened V by 8 bases and J by 0 bases, and 23 bases separated the two germline ends. Germline assignment: CDR1 MDHEN and CDR2 SYDVKM. In DNA form, the CDR3 reads TGTGCCAGCGGACCTCTGTCAGAGATTGTCAATAGCAATCAGCCCCAGCATTTT. Amino acid sequence: CASGPLSEIVNSNQPQHF.

This clonotype has just a few counts. The genes are TRBV28 and TRBJ2-7; a weak D match, TRBD1 (6 bases). V lost 7 bases to trimming and J lost 2 bases, with 9 bases between them. The length of the CDR3 is 12 residues. The germline gives CDR1 MDHEN, CDR2 SYDVKM. CDR3 bases: TGTGCCAGCACAGGGGCCGCCTACGAGCAGTACTTC. Protein product: CASTGAAYEQYF.

The chain has TRBV11-2 and TRBJ2-1, with TRBD1 matching over 7 bases. V was pared by 5 bases and J by 3 bases, with 10 bases of the junction left unmatched. CDR1 is SGHAT and CDR2 is FQNNGV in the germline V gene. The CDR3 consists of 16 residues. CDR3 DNA: TGTGCCAGCAGCCCGTTCCGGGACAGCTACTACAATGAGCAGTTCTTC. Translating gives CASSPFRDSYYNEQFF. The full variable domain, with the rest looked up from reference TRBV11-2 and TRBJ2-1, is EAGVAQSPRYKIIEKRQSVAFWCNPISGHATLYWYQQILGQGPKLLIQFQNNGVVDDSQLPKDRFSAERLKGVDSTLKIQPAKLEDSAVYLCASSPFRDSYYNEQFFGPGTRLTVL.

This clonotype was observed many times. The rearrangement uses TRBV11-2 and TRBJ2-7, with 7 bases identical to TRBD2. The CDR3 length is 15 residues. The germline V gene encodes CDR1 SGHAT and CDR2 FQNNGV. The J segment lost 4 bases and the V segment lost 6 bases, leaving 12 bases of the junction unmatched. CDR3 sequence: CASRGGVLSGYEQYF. The CDR3 coding sequence is TGTGCCAGCAGGGGAGGGGTACTATCGGGATACGAGCAGTACTTC.

This clonotype occurred many times. The chain is built from TRBV12-3 or TRBV12-4 and TRBJ1-6; the D gene is possibly TRBD1 (6 bases). The V and J ends lost 4 bases and 14 bases respectively, with 12 bases between them. The CDR3 runs 12 residues. CDR3 loop: CASSSSGAALHF. DNA for the CDR3: TGTGCCAGCAGTTCGTCAGGGGCCGCCCTCCACTTT.

This clonotype was seen at least ten times. The chain couples TRBV27 to TRBJ1-1; D unclear. Trimming removed 5 bases at V and 5 bases at J, with 21 bases between. This CDR3 is 16 amino acids long. Germline lookup yields CDR1 MNHEY and CDR2 SMNVEV (reference sequence). The CDR3 nucleotides are TGTGCCAGCAGTGGGGAAGGAACCTTGCGAGGGACTGAAGCTTTCTTT. It encodes CASSGEGTLRGTEAFF.

This clonotype was found a few times. J is TRBJ2-2 and V is TRBV29-1, with D hard to call. V lost 1 base and J 0 bases, leaving 6 bases between the germline ends. In germline, CDR1 is SQVTM, CDR2 ANQGSEA. The CDR3 extends over 14 amino acids. The CDR3 region is CSVEVVANTGELFF. CDR3 DNA: TGCAGCGTTGAAGTTGTCGCGAACACCGGGGAGCTGTTTTTT.

This clonotype was picked up many times. V usage is TRBV20-1 and J usage is TRBJ1-1; 11 bases are a match to TRBD1. Losses at the gene ends were 4 bases for V and 10 bases for J; bases not matched to a gene: 17. The CDR3 runs 16 residues. In germline, CDR1 is DFQATT, CDR2 SNEGSKA (reference sequence). The CDR3 sequence is CSAIIPRWTGGPRAFF. In DNA, the CDR3 is TGCAGTGCTATAATCCCTAGGTGGACAGGGGGCCCGAGAGCTTTCTTT.

This clonotype was picked up many times. The J gene is TRBJ1-6, the V gene TRBV28, with a tentative D call TRBD1 (5 bases). Germline V gene sequence: CDR1 MDHEN, CDR2 SYDVKM. CDR3 length equals 14 residues. Trimming cost V 5 bases and J 11 bases, with 16 bases left between them. The CDR3 DNA reads TGTGCCAGCAGTCCCCTCAGGGTTAGGACACCCCTCCACTTT. This encodes CASSPLRVRTPLHF.

In regard to this clonotype: A much larger clone lies a single base off, so this may be a read error. This sequence joins TRBV11-2 and TRBJ1-1; TRBD1 matches 7 bases. CDR1 and CDR2 (germline): SGHAT, FQNNGV. There are 17 residues in the CDR3. The CDR3 spells CAGSLVPRQGLNTEAFF. DNA for the CDR3: TGTGCCGGCAGCTTAGTCCCCCGACAGGGCTTGAACACTGAAGCTTTCTTT.

This clonotype occurred a few times. V is TRBV7-9 and J is TRBJ2-5; perhaps D is TRBD1 or TRBD2 (5 bases each). The CDR3 consists of 15 residues. The V end lost 0 bases, the J end lost 2 bases, and 10 bases lay between the germline ends. Germline-derived CDR1 and CDR2 are SEHNR and FQNEAQ (reference sequence). The CDR3 here is CASSLAVGEQETQYF. CDR3 DNA sequence: TGTGCCAGCAGCTTAGCGGTGGGGGAACAAGAGACCCAGTACTTC.

This clonotype has just a few counts. V gene TRBV5-6 combines with J gene TRBJ2-3; 9 bases fit TRBD2. The CDR3 totals 15 residues. Germline V lookup: CDR1 SGHDT, CDR2 YYEEEE. V gave up 2 bases and J gave up 6 bases; unmatched junction bases: 7. CDR3 sequence: CASSFFSGGADTQYF. The CDR3 bases are TGTGCCAGCAGCTTTTTTAGCGGGGGAGCGGATACGCAGTATTTT.

This clonotype appeared a few times. This sequence joins TRBV7-8 and TRBJ2-3; D perhaps matches TRBD2 (5 bases). V was pared by 0 bases and J by 7 bases, with 23 bases between. This CDR3 comprises 18 residues. CDR1 SGHVS and CDR2 FQNEAQ come from the germline V gene. The CDR3 DNA reads TGTGCCAGCAGCTTAGCAACCAGGACTTACGGGATGGATCATACGCAGTATTTT. This codes for CASSLATRTYGMDHTQYF.

This clonotype was picked up many times. The chain uses TRBV11-2 and TRBJ2-7; D gene ambiguous. CDR1 and CDR2 (germline): SGHAT, FQNNGV. V was cut by 0 bases and J by 4 bases, with 10 bases left in between. This CDR3 is 14 amino acids long. In nucleotides, the CDR3 is TGTGCCAGCAGCTTAGAAGCTCTAGGATACGAGCAGTACTTC. Its protein product is CASSLEALGYEQYF.

V is TRBV5-4 and J is TRBJ1-1; the D gene is possibly TRBD1 (5 bases). The germline V gene has CDR1 SGHNT and CDR2 YYREEE (reference sequence). The CDR3 is 14 residues long. Trimming removed 0 bases from V and 7 bases from J, with 13 bases in between. The CDR3 sequence: CASSLARDRGEAFF. As DNA, the CDR3 is TGTGCCAGCAGCTTGGCCAGGGATAGAGGTGAAGCTTTCTTT.

This clonotype was recorded many times. The chain has TRBV7-9 and TRBJ2-1; 10 bases agree with TRBD2. The CDR3 consists of 16 residues. J lost 6 bases, V lost 2 bases, and 7 bases had no gene match. Germline V gene sequence: CDR1 SEHNR, CDR2 FQNEAQ (reference sequence). DNA for the CDR3: TGTGCCAGCAGCTTATTGGCTAGCGGGAGACTCAATGAGCAGTTCTTC. Residues: CASSLLASGRLNEQFF.

A note on this clonotype: One base away lies a much larger clone, so this may be a sequencing read error. J is TRBJ2-1 and V is TRBV7-9; D may be TRBD1 (5 bases). The V gene lost 2 bases and the J gene lost 0 bases, with 8 bases spanning the gap. CDR1 and CDR2 from the germline V gene are SEHNR and FQNEAQ (reference sequence). The CDR3 has 15 amino acids. CDR3 sequence: CASSLRQSSYNEQFF. The DNA for the CDR3 is TGTGCCAGCAGCTTAAGACAGAGCTCCTACAATGAGCAGTTCTTC.

V usage is TRBV5-4 and J usage is TRBJ2-1; 10 bases are shared with TRBD2. V trimming: 4 bases; J trimming: 10 bases; junction bases outside the gene matches: 5. The CDR3 is made up of 13 amino acids. Germline-derived CDR1 and CDR2 are SGHNT and YYREEE (reference sequence). CDR3 amino acids: CASSMDSGREQFF. The DNA of the CDR3 is TGTGCCAGCAGCATGGATAGCGGGAGGGAGCAGTTCTTC.

The chain couples TRBV20-1 to TRBJ1-4; a weak D match, TRBD1 (6 bases). This CDR3 contains 13 residues. Germline CDR1 reads DFQATT; CDR2 reads SNEGSKA (reference sequence). V dropped 6 bases and J dropped 3 bases, with 11 bases sitting between them. This CDR3 reads CSASQGSNEKLFF. The CDR3 DNA follows: TGCAGTGCCTCACAGGGATCTAATGAAAAACTGTTTTTT.